This entry lists 5 T cell receptor beta chains sequenced from one sample in a study of tissue T cells after allogeneic stem cell transplantation. Here immunoSEQ multiplex PCR was the method, and the copy in TCRdb shows in-frame clones only, minus some. The data show under 4,000 clones, just under 70% seen once. The source was tissue from the right colon, collected at autopsy. These receptor sequences come from a male donor older than 55 with lung cancer.

The chain combines TRBV6-2 or TRBV6-3 with TRBJ2-7; D not resolved. This CDR3 contains 12 residues. Between the trimmed V and J ends, which lost 5 bases and 6 bases, there was a span of 11 bases. Per germline, CDR1 MNHEY and CDR2 SVGEGT. The CDR3 region is CASSLTEREQYF. The CDR3, as DNA: TGTGCCAGCAGTCTGACTGAACGCGAGCAGTACTTC.

The chain recombines TRBV7-2 with TRBJ1-5; D is uncertain. With 4 bases removed from V and 3 bases from J, the gap between germline ends came to 13 bases. CDR1 SGHTA and CDR2 FQGNSA come from the germline V gene. There are 15 residues in the CDR3. The CDR3 loop reads CASSSADGPNQPQHF. DNA for the CDR3: TGTGCCAGCAGCTCCGCTGACGGACCCAATCAGCCCCAGCATTTT.

The genes are TRBV7-8 and TRBJ1-2, with TRBD1 matching over 7 bases. There are 17 residues in the CDR3. Germline V lookup: CDR1 SGHVS, CDR2 FQNEAQ. J gave up 1 base and V 2 bases, and 10 bases lay outside the gene matches. The CDR3 DNA is TGTGCCAGCAGCTTAAGGGGGCCAGTACCAGATAACTATGGCTACACCTTC. It yields the protein CASSLRGPVPDNYGYTF.

The V gene is TRBV15, the J gene TRBJ2-7; 9 positions match TRBD1. The CDR3 sequence is 14 residues long. V was pared by 3 bases and J by 7 bases, with 7 bases of the junction left unmatched. Germline CDR1 LNHNV, CDR2 YYDKDF (reference sequence). This CDR3 reads CATSSRDRVGEQYF. The CDR3 nucleotides read TGTGCCACCAGCAGTCGGGACAGGGTTGGAGAGCAGTACTTC.

This clone was counted a few times. The CDR3 is CASSLRSNQPQHF. The CDR3 nucleotides read TGTGCCAGCAGTTTACGCAGCAATCAGCCCCAGCATTTT. The chain links TRBV28 to TRBJ1-5; D is uncertain. Trimming left V 2 bases short and J 1 base short, with 3 bases between. This CDR3 has 13 residues. The germline gives CDR1 MDHEN, CDR2 SYDVKM.